The next 30 T cell receptor beta chains were all read from a single sample in a study of blood T cell repertoires in COVID-19. TCRdb keeps only in-frame clones here, not all; method: immunoSEQ multiplex PCR. The sample consists of 45,000 to 55,000 clones, 80% to 90% of them appearing once. Material for sequencing was peripheral blood. Receptors originate from a human donor in a cohort sampled during active COVID-19.

The chain carries TRBV7-8 and TRBJ2-3; no reliable D call. Germline assignment: CDR1 SGHVS and CDR2 FQNEAQ. Trimming took 5 bases from V and 6 from J, leaving 9 bases between them. This CDR3 contains 12 residues. The CDR3 region is CASSQAGDTQYF. In DNA form, the CDR3 reads TGTGCCAGCAGCCAGGCCGGGGATACGCAGTATTTT.

The gene calls are TRBV5-1 and TRBJ2-7, with 7 bases that match TRBD2. The CDR3 contains 15 residues. The trim removed 4 bases at V and 0 bases at J, leaving 7 bases unmatched. The germline gives CDR1 SGHRS, CDR2 YFSETQ. For the CDR3, the DNA is TGCGCCAGCAGCCCCGGGGGGTACGTCTCCTACGAGCAGTACTTC. Translated: CASSPGGYVSYEQYF.

The V gene is TRBV25-1, the J gene TRBJ2-7; D may be TRBD2 (5 bases). The germline V gene encodes CDR1 MGHDK and CDR2 SYGVNS. With 8 bases removed from V and 2 bases from J, the gap between germline ends came to 7 bases. The CDR3 has 11 amino acids. For the CDR3, the DNA is TGTGCCAGCGTCGGGACCTACGAGCAGTACTTC. Translating gives CASVGTYEQYF.

V is TRBV5-1 and J is TRBJ2-5; possible D gene TRBD2, 5 bases. The V and J ends lost 2 bases and 2 bases respectively, with 10 bases between them. Germline-derived CDR1 and CDR2 are SGHRS and YFSETQ. The CDR3 contains 14 residues. CDR3 residues: CASSFREGQETQYF. CDR3 coding DNA: TGCGCCAGCAGCTTCCGGGAAGGACAAGAGACCCAGTACTTC.

This rearrangement joins TRBV6-1 to TRBJ2-3, with D maybe TRBD2 (6 bases). This CDR3 is built from 13 residues. Germline CDR1 and CDR2: MNHNS and SASEGT. Trimming stripped 3 bases from V and 6 bases from J, with 10 bases between. CDR3 protein: CASSDGTYDTQYF. The CDR3 nucleotides read TGTGCCAGCAGTGACGGGACTTATGATACGCAGTATTTT.

The V call is TRBV5-1, the J call TRBJ2-2; 9 nucleotides line up with TRBD2. This CDR3 spans 18 amino acids. Germline V gene sequence: CDR1 SGHRS, CDR2 YFSETQ. V shed 0 bases and J 8 bases; nucleotides not matched to a gene: 14. This CDR3 is CASSLASGGGALAGELFF. CDR3 DNA: TGCGCCAGCAGCTTGGCCTCTGGCGGGGGGGCCTTGGCTGGGGAGCTGTTTTTT.

The V and J genes are TRBV9 and TRBJ2-7; D gene unclear. Trimming removed 2 bases at V and 2 bases at J, with 8 bases between. The germline CDR1 and CDR2 sequences are SGDLS and YYNGEE. The CDR3 contains 13 residues. The CDR3, as DNA: TGTGCCAGCAGCGTTGGCCAAACCTACGAGCAGTACTTC. It encodes CASSVGQTYEQYF.

This chain links TRBV6-1 with TRBJ1-5; 8 bases align to TRBD1. The CDR3 covers 16 residues. V lost 3 bases to trimming and J lost 6 bases; unmatched junction nucleotides: 10. The germline V gene has CDR1 MNHNS and CDR2 SASEGT. CDR3 amino acids: CASSDLDRASAQPQHF. CDR3 sequence (DNA): TGTGCCAGCAGTGATTTGGACAGGGCTAGTGCTCAGCCCCAGCATTTT.

The chain joins TRBV11-2 to TRBJ2-2, with unresolved D. Germline-derived CDR1 and CDR2 are SGHAT and FQNNGV. This CDR3 region has 13 residues. The ends were cut back, 4 bases at V and 7 bases at J, with 10 bases in the middle. CDR3 in DNA: TGTGCCAGCAGCTCTCGACTGGACGGGGAGCTGTTTTTT. It encodes CASSSRLDGELFF.

This rearrangement joins TRBV18 to TRBJ2-3; D is unclear. The CDR3 consists of 14 residues. With 3 bases removed from V and 1 base from J, the gap between germline ends came to 8 bases. CDR1 KGHSH and CDR2 LQKENI come from the germline V gene. CDR3 sequence reads: CASSPVSGTDTQYF. In DNA, the CDR3 is TGTGCCAGCTCACCGGTGAGCGGCACAGATACGCAGTATTTT.

This chain connects TRBV6-5 to TRBJ1-5; D is undetermined. The V and J ends lost 0 bases and 6 bases respectively, with 12 bases between them. Germline assignment: CDR1 MNHEY and CDR2 SVGAGI. The CDR3 extends over 15 amino acids. In DNA form, the CDR3 reads TGTGCCAGCAGTTACTCGTTATCCGGAGGTCAGCCCCAGCATTTT. Translating it yields CASSYSLSGGQPQHF.

The CDR3 loop is CATSDPGQGRDYNEQFF. CDR3 nucleotides: TGTGCCACCAGTGACCCCGGGCAAGGTCGGGATTACAATGAGCAGTTCTTC. This chain uses TRBV24-1 with TRBJ2-1, with TRBD2 as a possible D gene (5 bases). Germline CDR1 KGHDR, CDR2 SFDVKD. V lost 4 bases and J lost 4, with 19 bases in between. The CDR3 spans 17 residues.

The V call is TRBV5-1, the J call TRBJ1-2; D is possibly TRBD1 (6 bases). Germline V gives CDR1 SGHRS, CDR2 YFSETQ. Trimming took 4 bases from V and 7 from J, leaving 17 bases between them. This CDR3 comprises 14 residues. CDR3 coding DNA: TGCGCCAGCAGCCCACCTAGGGGGAATGGTGGCTACACCTTC. Amino acids: CASSPPRGNGGYTF. The whole variable domain, filled in from reference TRBV5-1 and TRBJ1-2, reads KAGVTQTPRYLIKTRGQQVTLSCSPISGHRSVSWYQQTPGQGLQFLFEYFSETQRNKGNFPGRFSGRQFSNSRSEMNVSTLELGDSALYLCASSPPRGNGGYTFGSGTRLTVV.

This clone was found a few times. V is TRBV5-1 and J is TRBJ2-7; D is perhaps TRBD1 (6 bases). Germline lookup yields CDR1 SGHRS and CDR2 YFSETQ. V was clipped by 0 bases and J by 5 bases, with 21 bases between them. This CDR3 has 17 residues. The CDR3 here is CASSLGQGILLRDEQYF. CDR3 in DNA: TGCGCCAGCAGCTTGGGGCAGGGGATTCTGTTACGGGACGAGCAGTACTTC.

The chain uses TRBV19 and TRBJ2-1; 7 positions match TRBD2. Unmatched junction bases numbered 7, after V lost 6 bases and J lost 2 bases. CDR3 length: 15 residues. Per the germline V gene, CDR1 is LNHDA and CDR2 is SQIVND (reference sequence). CDR3 in DNA: TGTGCCAGTAGCGCGGGGGTGGGGGCCTACAATGAGCAGTTCTTC. This sequence encodes CASSAGVGAYNEQFF.

The V and J genes are TRBV5-1 and TRBJ2-2; a weak D match, TRBD2 (6 bases). Trimming took 7 bases from V and 4 from J, leaving 17 bases between them. Germline CDR1 SGHRS, CDR2 YFSETQ. The CDR3 is made up of 15 amino acids. The CDR3 loop is CASGTASAVTGELFF. Here the CDR3 DNA reads TGCGCCAGCGGGACTGCTTCGGCGGTCACCGGGGAGCTGTTTTTT.

The gene calls are TRBV6-5 and TRBJ2-7; TRBD2 aligns across 7 bases. The CDR3 is 13 residues long. Per germline, CDR1 MNHEY and CDR2 SVGAGI. Trimming cost V 6 bases and J 0 bases; bases outside gene matches: 2. For the CDR3, the DNA is TGTGCCAGCAGCCTAGCGGCCTCCTACGAGCAGTACTTC. It yields the protein CASSLAASYEQYF.

V usage is TRBV15 and J usage is TRBJ2-1; 7 bases map to TRBD2. In germline, CDR1 is LNHNV, CDR2 YYDKDF (reference sequence). V shed 1 base and J 2 bases; nucleotides not matched to a gene: 8. The CDR3 spans 17 residues. In DNA, the CDR3 is TGTGCCACCAGCAGAGGGCATCGGGGGGTAACCTACAATGAGCAGTTCTTC. This sequence encodes CATSRGHRGVTYNEQFF.

This clone has more than one count but fewer than ten. The rearrangement uses TRBV5-5 and TRBJ2-2, with 7 bases identical to TRBD1. V lost 0 bases and J lost 7; bases outside the gene matches: 3. Germline CDR1 reads SGHKS; CDR2 reads YYEKEE (reference sequence). This CDR3 region has 14 residues. Here the CDR3 DNA reads TGTGCCAGCAGCTTGGGAGGGGGCGGCGGGGAGCTGTTTTTT. Translating it yields CASSLGGGGGELFF.

Only a few counts were recorded for this clone. The chain joins TRBV10-3 to TRBJ2-1; 7 bases map to TRBD1. Germline V gives CDR1 ENHRY, CDR2 SYGVKD. This CDR3 is 17 amino acids long. The trim removed 7 bases at V and 2 bases at J, leaving 14 bases unmatched. CDR3 bases: TGTGCCATCAAGGGGACAGCGTTTAATAGGACCTACAATGAGCAGTTCTTC. Protein sequence: CAIKGTAFNRTYNEQFF.

This clone was counted only a few times. This chain uses TRBV2 with TRBJ1-2; D uncertain. Germline assignment: CDR1 SNHLY and CDR2 FYNNEI. The CDR3 spans 11 residues. V gave up 5 bases and J gave up 8 bases, with 9 bases separating them. The CDR3: CASSLKIGYTF. In nucleotides, the CDR3 is TGTGCCAGCAGTTTAAAAATCGGCTACACCTTC.

V usage is TRBV7-2 and J usage is TRBJ2-1; a weak D match, TRBD2 (6 bases). The CDR3 consists of 13 residues. CDR1 SGHTA and CDR2 FQGNSA come from the germline V gene. V lost 4 bases to trimming and J lost 12 bases, with 16 bases between them. CDR3 protein: CASSSSVSLAQFF. The CDR3 DNA reads as TGTGCCAGCAGCTCATCAGTTTCACTAGCGCAGTTCTTC.

This clone was detected only once. The CDR3 nucleotides read TGTGCCAGTAGTATAGGGGCTAGCGGGGGGGACGAGCAGTTCTTC. Translating gives CASSIGASGGDEQFF. The chain links TRBV19 to TRBJ2-1; 12 nucleotides match TRBD2. CDR3 size: 15 residues. Germline V lookup: CDR1 LNHDA, CDR2 SQIVND (reference sequence). V dropped 1 base and J dropped 10; count of bases not matched to a gene: 5.

The chain couples TRBV19 to TRBJ2-3; 8 bases match TRBD1. The germline CDR1 and CDR2 sequences are LNHDA and SQIVND (reference sequence). V lost 3 bases, J lost 4 bases, and 6 bases stayed unmatched. CDR3 length: 15 residues. The CDR3 loop is CASSIAQGASDTQYF. Written as DNA, the CDR3 is TGTGCCAGTAGTATCGCCCAGGGGGCATCAGATACGCAGTATTTT.

This clone was seen a handful of times. This chain joins TRBV19 and TRBJ1-4; tentative D call: TRBD1 (6 bases). The ends were cut back, 7 bases at V and 4 bases at J, with 19 bases in the middle. This CDR3 has 16 residues. CDR1 LNHDA and CDR2 SQIVND come from the germline V gene (reference sequence). The CDR3 nucleotides read TGTGCCAGTAATTCGGCTAACCGGGACATTAATGAAAAACTGTTTTTT. As protein: CASNSANRDINEKLFF. Full variable domain (outside the CDR3, taken from reference TRBV19 and TRBJ1-4): DGGITQSPKYLFRKEGQNVTLSCEQNLNHDAMYWYRQDPGQGLRLIYYSQIVNDFQKGDIAEGYSVSREKKESFPLTVTSAQKNPTAFYLCASNSANRDINEKLFFGSGTQLSVL.

The rearrangement joins TRBV2 to TRBJ1-4, with TRBD1 identical over 7 bases. After removal of 4 bases from V and 6 bases from J, the junction contained 5 bases not matched to a gene. The CDR3 is 14 amino acids. The germline V gene has CDR1 SNHLY and CDR2 FYNNEI. The CDR3 here is CASSGQGGDEKLFF. Written as DNA, the CDR3 is TGTGCCAGCAGTGGACAGGGCGGGGATGAAAAACTGTTTTTT. Using reference TRBV2 and TRBJ1-4 for the parts outside the CDR3, the full variable domain is EPEVTQTPSHQVTQMGQEVILRCVPISNHLYFYWYRQILGQKVEFLVSFYNNEISEKSEIFDDQFSVERPDGSNFTLKIRSTKLEDSAMYFCASSGQGGDEKLFFGSGTQLSVL.

This chain connects TRBV30 to TRBJ2-3; D perhaps matches TRBD2 (6 bases). Per the germline V gene, CDR1 is GTSNPN and CDR2 is SVGIG (reference sequence). The CDR3 extends over 15 amino acids. Trimming took 0 bases from V and 4 from J, leaving 14 bases between them. The CDR3 loop is CAWSVRGTGSDTQYF. The CDR3 coding sequence is TGTGCCTGGAGTGTTCGGGGGACCGGGTCAGATACGCAGTATTTT. Combining the CDR3 with reference TRBV30 and TRBJ2-3 gives the whole variable domain SQTIHQWPATLVQPVGSPLSLECTVEGTSNPNLYWYRQAAGRGLQLLFYSVGIGQISSEVPQNLSASRPQDRQFILSSKKLLLSDSGFYLCAWSVRGTGSDTQYFGPGTRLTVL.

The V gene is TRBV19, the J gene TRBJ1-5; TRBD1 might be the D (6 bases). V was clipped by 7 bases and J by 0 bases, with 16 bases between them. This CDR3 comprises 16 residues. CDR1 and CDR2 (germline): LNHDA, SQIVND (reference sequence). The CDR3, as DNA: TGTGCCAGTAAAGGAACCGGGACACTTAGCAATCAGCCCCAGCATTTT. It codes for CASKGTGTLSNQPQHF.

This clone came up a few times. The chain joins TRBV7-9 to TRBJ2-1, with 9 bases fitting TRBD1. The CDR3 is made up of 15 amino acids. V lost 5 bases and J lost 6; bases outside the gene matches: 8. CDR1 is SEHNR, CDR2 FQNEAQ, per germline (reference sequence). CDR3 in DNA: TGTGCCAGCAGCGCGGACAGGGGTTGGGGCAATGAGCAGTTCTTC. Translation gives CASSADRGWGNEQFF.

V and J are TRBV5-1 and TRBJ2-1, with 8 bases aligning to TRBD1. This CDR3 spans 13 amino acids. Germline lookup yields CDR1 SGHRS and CDR2 YFSETQ. The junction had 3 bases not matched to a gene; V was cut back by 1 base and J by 9 bases. This chain's CDR3 is CASSLQGATEQFF. The CDR3 DNA reads TGCGCCAGCAGCTTGCAGGGGGCGACTGAGCAGTTCTTC. The entire variable domain, with the rest obtained from reference TRBV5-1 and TRBJ2-1, is as follows: KAGVTQTPRYLIKTRGQQVTLSCSPISGHRSVSWYQQTPGQGLQFLFEYFSETQRNKGNFPGRFSGRQFSNSRSEMNVSTLELGDSALYLCASSLQGATEQFFGPGTRLTVL.